The rows below give T cell receptor beta chains drawn from one sample of a study of PD-L1 blockade in urothelial cancer. This table comes from immunoSEQ multiplex PCR, and its TCRdb copy is limited to in-frame clones, with some not included. The sample includes about 48,000 clones, 86% of them seen just once. The starting material was PBMCs, obtained around atezolizumab (anti-PD-L1) treatment. Receptor source: a man aged 55 to 70 with urothelial cancer. Both conserved end residues are part of each CDR3. Fields, in order: CDR3 protein, CDR3 DNA, V gene, clone size, D gene, J gene. D genes are given only for firm matches. Part of the rows lack a size; the others show once, few, many or a class for expanded clones.

cdr3_aa: CASSQSGGESIQYF; cdr3_nt: TGTGCCAGCAGCCAATCAGGGGGAGAATCAATTCAGTACTTC; v_call: TRBV4-2; clone_size: NA; d_call: TRBD1; j_call: TRBJ2-4
cdr3_aa: CASSLTGGNTEAFF; cdr3_nt: TGTGCCAGCAGCTTAACCGGCGGGAACACTGAAGCTTTCTTT; v_call: TRBV7-3; clone_size: NA; d_call: NA; j_call: TRBJ1-1
cdr3_aa: CASSLVQGNFNQPQHF; cdr3_nt: TGTGCCAGTAGTTTGGTACAGGGGAACTTTAATCAGCCCCAGCATTTT; v_call: TRBV19; clone_size: NA; d_call: TRBD1; j_call: TRBJ1-5
cdr3_aa: CASSEFEGRNGNTIYF; cdr3_nt: TGTGCCAGCAGTGAATTCGAGGGGAGGAATGGAAACACCATATATTTT; v_call: TRBV6-1; clone_size: NA; d_call: NA; j_call: TRBJ1-3
cdr3_aa: CASSARGNEQFF; cdr3_nt: TGTGCCAGCAGCGCCCGGGGCAATGAGCAGTTCTTC; v_call: TRBV2; clone_size: NA; d_call: NA; j_call: TRBJ2-1
cdr3_aa: CASSLGGQGNYGYTF; cdr3_nt: TGTGCCAGCAGCTTGGGCGGACAGGGGAACTATGGCTACACCTTC; v_call: TRBV5-5; clone_size: NA; d_call: TRBD1; j_call: TRBJ1-2
cdr3_aa: CASGHSSGNNEQFF; cdr3_nt: TGTGCTAGTGGCCACAGTAGCGGTAACAATGAGCAGTTCTTC; v_call: TRBV12-5; clone_size: NA; d_call: NA; j_call: TRBJ2-1
cdr3_aa: CASSLDGGAGAEAFF; cdr3_nt: TGTGCCAGCAGCTTAGATGGGGGCGCGGGGGCTGAAGCTTTCTTT; v_call: TRBV7-2; clone_size: once; d_call: NA; j_call: TRBJ1-1
cdr3_aa: CASSVPGQIKEKLFF; cdr3_nt: TGTGCCAGCAGTGTACCGGGACAGATAAAGGAAAAACTGTTTTTT; v_call: TRBV2; clone_size: NA; d_call: TRBD1; j_call: TRBJ1-4
cdr3_aa: CASSPRRENTEAFF; cdr3_nt: TGTGCCAGTAGTCCTCGCAGGGAGAACACTGAAGCTTTCTTT; v_call: TRBV19; clone_size: NA; d_call: NA; j_call: TRBJ1-1
cdr3_aa: CASSVMGTGLSTEAFF; cdr3_nt: TGTGCCAGCAGCGTAATGGGGACAGGGCTGAGCACTGAAGCTTTCTTT; v_call: TRBV9; clone_size: once; d_call: TRBD1; j_call: TRBJ1-1
cdr3_aa: CAWRGKQGNIDTQYF; cdr3_nt: TGTGCCTGGAGGGGGAAACAGGGTAATATAGATACGCAGTATTTT; v_call: TRBV30; clone_size: NA; d_call: NA; j_call: TRBJ2-3
cdr3_aa: CASSPGTGGGTDTQYF; cdr3_nt: TGTGCCAGCAGCCCCGGGACAGGGGGTGGCACAGATACGCAGTATTTT; v_call: TRBV11-2; clone_size: NA; d_call: TRBD1; j_call: TRBJ2-3
cdr3_aa: CASSIEQGWLGTDTQYF; cdr3_nt: TGTGCCAGTAGTATAGAGCAGGGATGGCTTGGCACAGATACGCAGTATTTT; v_call: TRBV19; clone_size: NA; d_call: NA; j_call: TRBJ2-3
cdr3_aa: CASSQDRDTGYGYTF; cdr3_nt: TGTGCCAGCAGCCAAGACCGGGACACGGGCTATGGCTACACCTTC; v_call: TRBV4-2; clone_size: NA; d_call: NA; j_call: TRBJ1-2
cdr3_aa: CASRELKNTEAFF; cdr3_nt: TGTGCCAGCAGAGAACTGAAGAACACTGAAGCTTTCTTT; v_call: TRBV6-6; clone_size: few; d_call: NA; j_call: TRBJ1-1
cdr3_aa: CASSPQFRVNTEAFF; cdr3_nt: TGTGCCAGTAGTCCTCAATTCAGGGTGAACACTGAAGCTTTCTTT; v_call: TRBV19; clone_size: NA; d_call: NA; j_call: TRBJ1-1
cdr3_aa: CASSGGGVVGQAVETQYF; cdr3_nt: TGTGCCAGCAGTGGTGGAGGTGTAGTAGGACAGGCTGTAGAGACCCAGTACTTC; v_call: TRBV6-1; clone_size: NA; d_call: TRBD1; j_call: TRBJ2-5
cdr3_aa: CASRDSDTQYF; cdr3_nt: TGCGCCAGCAGGGACTCAGATACGCAGTATTTT; v_call: TRBV5-1; clone_size: NA; d_call: NA; j_call: TRBJ2-3
cdr3_aa: CASSLGPRGLYEQYF; cdr3_nt: TGTGCCAGCAGCCTCGGACCTCGGGGACTATACGAGCAGTACTTC; v_call: TRBV7-3; clone_size: NA; d_call: TRBD2; j_call: TRBJ2-7
cdr3_aa: CASSANRVFYEQYF; cdr3_nt: TGCGCCAGCAGCGCTAACAGGGTGTTTTACGAGCAGTACTTC; v_call: TRBV5-1; clone_size: NA; d_call: NA; j_call: TRBJ2-7
cdr3_aa: CASSLFVGAQNEQFF; cdr3_nt: TGCGCCAGCAGCTTGTTTGTGGGGGCCCAGAATGAGCAGTTCTTC; v_call: TRBV5-1; clone_size: once; d_call: NA; j_call: TRBJ2-1
cdr3_aa: CASSPRTGEGHGYTF; cdr3_nt: TGTGCCAGCTCACCCAGGACAGGGGAGGGCCATGGCTACACCTTC; v_call: TRBV18; clone_size: NA; d_call: TRBD1; j_call: TRBJ1-2
cdr3_aa: CASSQPGTGIREKLFF; cdr3_nt: TGTGCCAGCAGTCAGCCTGGGACAGGGATTAGGGAAAAACTGTTTTTT; v_call: TRBV28; clone_size: NA; d_call: TRBD1; j_call: TRBJ1-4
cdr3_aa: CASSPIGPGGDQPQHF; cdr3_nt: TGTGCCAGCTCACCAATCGGGCCAGGGGGCGATCAGCCCCAGCATTTT; v_call: TRBV18; clone_size: NA; d_call: TRBD1; j_call: TRBJ1-5
cdr3_aa: CASRTGSDTQYF; cdr3_nt: TGTGCCAGCAGGACAGGGAGCGATACGCAGTATTTT; v_call: TRBV27; clone_size: NA; d_call: TRBD1; j_call: TRBJ2-3
cdr3_aa: CASSLTGAGNTIYF; cdr3_nt: TGCGCCAGCAGCCTTACAGGGGCTGGAAACACCATATATTTT; v_call: TRBV10-2; clone_size: NA; d_call: TRBD1; j_call: TRBJ1-3
cdr3_aa: CASSSAGQGRDEQFF; cdr3_nt: TGTGCCAGCAGTTCAGCGGGACAGGGGAGGGATGAGCAGTTCTTC; v_call: TRBV28; clone_size: few; d_call: TRBD1; j_call: TRBJ2-1
cdr3_aa: CASSTPGTDNTDTQYF; cdr3_nt: TGTGCCAGCAGCACCCCTGGGACAGACAACACAGATACGCAGTATTTT; v_call: TRBV9; clone_size: NA; d_call: TRBD1; j_call: TRBJ2-3
cdr3_aa: CASSPGKEYSNQPQHF; cdr3_nt: TGTGCCAGCTCTCCGGGAAAGGAATATAGCAATCAGCCCCAGCATTTT; v_call: TRBV2; clone_size: once; d_call: NA; j_call: TRBJ1-5
cdr3_aa: CASSAGQLAKNIQYF; cdr3_nt: TGTGCCAGCAGTGCGGGTCAGTTAGCCAAAAACATTCAGTACTTC; v_call: TRBV2; clone_size: NA; d_call: NA; j_call: TRBJ2-4
cdr3_aa: CAWRQGSEEQYF; cdr3_nt: TGTGCCTGGAGACAGGGATCAGAAGAGCAGTACTTC; v_call: TRBV30; clone_size: NA; d_call: NA; j_call: TRBJ2-7
cdr3_aa: CSVSGTGGGSSYEQYF; cdr3_nt: TGCAGCGTCTCCGGGACAGGGGGCGGGAGCTCCTACGAGCAGTACTTC; v_call: TRBV29-1; clone_size: NA; d_call: TRBD1; j_call: TRBJ2-7
cdr3_aa: CAWRDRLRTDTQYF; cdr3_nt: TGTGCCTGGAGGGACAGGTTACGCACAGATACGCAGTATTTT; v_call: TRBV30; clone_size: NA; d_call: TRBD1; j_call: TRBJ2-3
cdr3_aa: CASSYSADTEAFF; cdr3_nt: TGTGCCAGCAGTTACTCTGCAGACACTGAAGCTTTCTTT; v_call: TRBV6-5; clone_size: NA; d_call: NA; j_call: TRBJ1-1
cdr3_aa: CASTPGQGLNSPLHF; cdr3_nt: TGTGCCAGTACTCCGGGACAGGGATTGAATTCACCCCTCCACTTT; v_call: TRBV19; clone_size: NA; d_call: TRBD1; j_call: TRBJ1-6
cdr3_aa: CASSFGGGAGGELFF; cdr3_nt: TGTGCCAGCAGCTTTGGCGGGGGGGCTGGCGGGGAGCTGTTTTTT; v_call: TRBV11-3; clone_size: NA; d_call: TRBD2; j_call: TRBJ2-2
cdr3_aa: CAWSDQGLGNQPQHF; cdr3_nt: TGTGCCTGGAGCGACCAGGGGCTGGGCAATCAGCCCCAGCATTTT; v_call: TRBV30; clone_size: NA; d_call: NA; j_call: TRBJ1-5
cdr3_aa: CASNGQGFIHSPLHF; cdr3_nt: TGTGCCAGCAACGGACAGGGCTTTATACATTCACCCCTCCACTTT; v_call: TRBV28; clone_size: NA; d_call: TRBD1; j_call: TRBJ1-6
cdr3_aa: CASSPLGGRNTEAFF; cdr3_nt: TGTGCCAGCAGTCCGCTCGGGGGGCGAAACACTGAAGCTTTCTTT; v_call: TRBV6-5; clone_size: NA; d_call: NA; j_call: TRBJ1-1
cdr3_aa: CASRKSEWNTEAFF; cdr3_nt: TGTGCCAGCAGAAAGTCGGAGTGGAACACTGAAGCTTTCTTT; v_call: TRBV6-5; clone_size: NA; d_call: NA; j_call: TRBJ1-1
cdr3_aa: CASSTQSGGTEAFF; cdr3_nt: TGTGCCAGCAGCACGCAGTCGGGGGGGACTGAAGCTTTCTTT; v_call: TRBV9; clone_size: NA; d_call: NA; j_call: TRBJ1-1
cdr3_aa: CASNLGGNTDTQYF; cdr3_nt: TGTGCCAGCAACCTGGGGGGGAACACAGATACGCAGTATTTT; v_call: TRBV7-3; clone_size: NA; d_call: TRBD2; j_call: TRBJ2-3